This T cell receptor beta chain was sequenced for a study of regulatory T cells in long-lasting Graves disease. Overall study: Under 3 months of antithyroid drugs had been taken by newly diagnosed Graves' patients.

CDR3 length equals 13 residues. J lost 9 bases, V lost 3 bases, and 4 bases had no gene match. Germline V CDR1 and CDR2: SGHDN, FVKESK. CDR3-region Arm-PCR and iRepertoire HTBI primers produced the TCR beta libraries. TCRdb re-analysed the multiplex PCR reads in MiXCR, keeping a single row per CDR3 protein. The table lists 350,000 to 450,000 distinct CDR3 sequences, about 10% of them singletons. The time point is: newly diagnosed GD, antithyroid drugs for less than 3 months. PBMC-derived RNA was used for the TCR library. Patients with Graves' disease were diagnosed by American Thyroid Association guidelines. This sample was also put to use in a study of T cells in Graves' hyperthyroidism and ophthalmopathy. As that study records: Diagnostic decisions used clinical symptoms, serum thyroxine and TRAb, thyroid ultrasound and orbital computed tomography. Stable hyperthyroidism and ophthalmopathy were separated using 13 V-J signatures.

The sequencing here drew on peripheral blood mononuclear cells (PBMCs), taken at new diagnosis, from a patient treated with antithyroid drugs. This TCR derives from a woman between 18 and 29 years old with Graves disease. The chain is built from TRBV14 and TRBJ2-1, with 8 bases identical to TRBD2. The CDR3 bases are TGTGCCAGCAGCCATGGAGCGGGAGTTGAGCAGTTCTTC. Its translation is CASSHGAGVEQFF.